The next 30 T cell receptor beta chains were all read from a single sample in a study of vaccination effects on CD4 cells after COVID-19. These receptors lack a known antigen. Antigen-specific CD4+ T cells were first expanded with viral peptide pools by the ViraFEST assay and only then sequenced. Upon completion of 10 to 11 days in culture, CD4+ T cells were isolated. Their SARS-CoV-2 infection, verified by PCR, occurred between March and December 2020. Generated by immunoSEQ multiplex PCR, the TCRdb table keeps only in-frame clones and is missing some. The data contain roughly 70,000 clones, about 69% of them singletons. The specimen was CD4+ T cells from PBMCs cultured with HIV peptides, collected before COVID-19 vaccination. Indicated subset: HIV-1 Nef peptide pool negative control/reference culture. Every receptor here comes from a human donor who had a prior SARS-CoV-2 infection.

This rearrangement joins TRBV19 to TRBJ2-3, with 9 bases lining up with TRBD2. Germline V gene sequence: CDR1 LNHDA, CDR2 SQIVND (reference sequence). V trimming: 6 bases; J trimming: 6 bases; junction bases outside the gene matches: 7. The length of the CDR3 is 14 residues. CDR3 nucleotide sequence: TGTGCCAGTAGGACTAGCGGAATGGAGGATACGCAGTATTTT. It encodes CASRTSGMEDTQYF.

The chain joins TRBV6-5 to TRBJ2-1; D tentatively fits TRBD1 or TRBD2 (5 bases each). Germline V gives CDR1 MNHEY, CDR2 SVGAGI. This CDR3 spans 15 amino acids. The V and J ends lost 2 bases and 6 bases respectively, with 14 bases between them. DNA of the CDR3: TGTGCCAGCAGTTACGGCCGGGACCCTATCAATGAGCAGTTCTTC. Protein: CASSYGRDPINEQFF.

CDR3 bases: TGTGCCAGCAGCTCCCGGACTAGCGGTTACACCGAGCAGTACTTC. Amino acids: CASSSRTSGYTEQYF. The rearrangement links TRBV5-4 to TRBJ2-7; TRBD2 agrees at 10 bases. V dropped 3 bases and J dropped 6; count of bases not matched to a gene: 9. The CDR3 extends over 15 amino acids. CDR1 and CDR2 (germline): SGHNT, YYREEE (reference sequence).

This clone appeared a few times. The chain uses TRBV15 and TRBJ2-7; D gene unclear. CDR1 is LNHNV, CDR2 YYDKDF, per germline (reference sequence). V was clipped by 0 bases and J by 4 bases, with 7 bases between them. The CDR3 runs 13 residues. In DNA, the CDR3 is TGTGCCACCAGCAGAGATAGGACGTACGAGCAGTACTTC. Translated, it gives CATSRDRTYEQYF.

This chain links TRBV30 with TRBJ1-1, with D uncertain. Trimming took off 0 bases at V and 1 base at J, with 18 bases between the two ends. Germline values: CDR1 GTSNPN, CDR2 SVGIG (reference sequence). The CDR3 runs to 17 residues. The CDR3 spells CAWSVPRWRIRNTEAFF. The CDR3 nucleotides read TGTGCCTGGAGTGTACCCAGGTGGAGAATAAGGAACACTGAAGCTTTCTTT. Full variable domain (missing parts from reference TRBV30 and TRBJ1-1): SQTIHQWPATLVQPVGSPLSLECTVEGTSNPNLYWYRQAAGRGLQLLFYSVGIGQISSEVPQNLSASRPQDRQFILSSKKLLLSDSGFYLCAWSVPRWRIRNTEAFFGQGTRLTVV.

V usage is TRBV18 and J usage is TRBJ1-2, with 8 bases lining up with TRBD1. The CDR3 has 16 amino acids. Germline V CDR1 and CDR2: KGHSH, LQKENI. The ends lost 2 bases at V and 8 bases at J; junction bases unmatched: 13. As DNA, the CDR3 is TGTGCCAGCTCACCAAACAGGGGGAATAAAGTGTCGGGCTACACCTTC. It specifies CASSPNRGNKVSGYTF.

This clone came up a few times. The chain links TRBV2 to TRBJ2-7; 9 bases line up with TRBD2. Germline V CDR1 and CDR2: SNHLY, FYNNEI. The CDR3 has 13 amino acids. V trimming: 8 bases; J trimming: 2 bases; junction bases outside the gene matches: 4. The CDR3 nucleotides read TGTGCCAGCCGACGCGGGAGGGCCTACGAGCAGTACTTC. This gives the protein CASRRGRAYEQYF.

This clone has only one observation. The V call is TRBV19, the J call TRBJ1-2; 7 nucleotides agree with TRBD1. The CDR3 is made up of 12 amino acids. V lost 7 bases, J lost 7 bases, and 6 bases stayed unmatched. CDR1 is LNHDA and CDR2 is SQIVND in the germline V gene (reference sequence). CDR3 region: CASTTGASGYTF. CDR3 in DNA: TGTGCCAGTACCACAGGGGCCTCTGGCTACACCTTC.

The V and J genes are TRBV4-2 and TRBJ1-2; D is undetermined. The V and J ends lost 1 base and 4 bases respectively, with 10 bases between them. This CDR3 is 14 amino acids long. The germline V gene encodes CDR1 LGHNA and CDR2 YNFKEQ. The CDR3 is CASSQVGEGYGYTF. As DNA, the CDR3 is TGTGCCAGCAGCCAAGTCGGGGAGGGCTATGGCTACACCTTC.

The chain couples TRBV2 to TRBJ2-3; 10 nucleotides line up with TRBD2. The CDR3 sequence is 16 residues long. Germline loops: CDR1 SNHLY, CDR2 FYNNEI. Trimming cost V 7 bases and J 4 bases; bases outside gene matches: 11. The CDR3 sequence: CASTPGLAGVADTQYF. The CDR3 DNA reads TGTGCCAGCACGCCCGGCCTAGCGGGAGTGGCAGATACGCAGTATTTT.

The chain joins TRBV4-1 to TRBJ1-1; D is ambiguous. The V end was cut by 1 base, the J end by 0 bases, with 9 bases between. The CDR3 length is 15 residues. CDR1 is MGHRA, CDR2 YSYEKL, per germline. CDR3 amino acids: CASSQAGSLNTEAFF. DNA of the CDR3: TGCGCCAGCAGCCAAGCGGGGAGTCTGAACACTGAAGCTTTCTTT.

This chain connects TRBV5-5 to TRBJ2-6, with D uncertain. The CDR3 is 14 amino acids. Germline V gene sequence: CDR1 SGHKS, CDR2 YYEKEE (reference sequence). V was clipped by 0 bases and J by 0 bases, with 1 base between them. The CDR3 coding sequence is TGTGCCAGCAGCTTGGGCTCTGGGGCCAACGTCCTGACTTTC. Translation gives CASSLGSGANVLTF. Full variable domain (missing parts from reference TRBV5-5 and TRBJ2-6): DAGVTQSPTHLIKTRGQQVTLRCSPISGHKSVSWYQQVLGQGPQFIFQYYEKEERGRGNFPDRFSARQFPNYSSELNVNALLLGDSALYLCASSLGSGANVLTFGAGSRLTVL.

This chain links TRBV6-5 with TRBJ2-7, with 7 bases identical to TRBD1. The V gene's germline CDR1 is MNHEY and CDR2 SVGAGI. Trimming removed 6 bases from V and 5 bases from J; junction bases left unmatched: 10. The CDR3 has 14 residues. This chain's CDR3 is CASRLRDSLHEQYF. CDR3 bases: TGTGCCAGCAGGCTCCGGGACAGTCTTCACGAGCAGTACTTC.

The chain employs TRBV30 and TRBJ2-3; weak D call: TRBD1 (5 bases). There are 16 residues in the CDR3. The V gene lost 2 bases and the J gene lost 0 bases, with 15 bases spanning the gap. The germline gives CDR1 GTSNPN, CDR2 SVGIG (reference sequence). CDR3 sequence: CAWSSPGITSTDTQYF. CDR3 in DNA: TGTGCCTGGAGTTCCCCAGGGATTACTAGCACAGATACGCAGTATTTT.

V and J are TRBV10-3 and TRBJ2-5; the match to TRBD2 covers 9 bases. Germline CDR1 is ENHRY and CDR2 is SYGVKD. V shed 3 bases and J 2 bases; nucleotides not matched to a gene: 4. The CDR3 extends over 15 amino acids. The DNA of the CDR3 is TGTGCCATCAGTGAACCGGGACTAGCTCAAGAGACCCAGTACTTC. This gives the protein CAISEPGLAQETQYF.

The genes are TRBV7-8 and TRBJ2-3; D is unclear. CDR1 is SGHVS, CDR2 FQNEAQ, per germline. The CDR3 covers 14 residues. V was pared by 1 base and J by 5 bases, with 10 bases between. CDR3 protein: CASSLEGRGDTQYF. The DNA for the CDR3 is TGTGCCAGCAGCTTAGAAGGACGCGGAGATACGCAGTATTTT.

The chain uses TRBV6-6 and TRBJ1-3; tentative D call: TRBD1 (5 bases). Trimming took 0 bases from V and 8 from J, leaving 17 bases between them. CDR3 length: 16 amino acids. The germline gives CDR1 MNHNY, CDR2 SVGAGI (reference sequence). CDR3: CASSYSTTGGRDTIYF. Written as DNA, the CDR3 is TGTGCCAGCAGTTACTCAACCACAGGCGGGAGGGACACCATATATTTT.

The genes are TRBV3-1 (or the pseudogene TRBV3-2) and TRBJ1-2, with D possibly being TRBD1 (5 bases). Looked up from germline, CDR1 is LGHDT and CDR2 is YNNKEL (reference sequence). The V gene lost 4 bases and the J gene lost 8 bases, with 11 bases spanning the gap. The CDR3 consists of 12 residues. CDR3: CASSLRGAGYTF. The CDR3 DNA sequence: TGTGCCAGCAGCCTTAGGGGTGCCGGCTACACCTTC.

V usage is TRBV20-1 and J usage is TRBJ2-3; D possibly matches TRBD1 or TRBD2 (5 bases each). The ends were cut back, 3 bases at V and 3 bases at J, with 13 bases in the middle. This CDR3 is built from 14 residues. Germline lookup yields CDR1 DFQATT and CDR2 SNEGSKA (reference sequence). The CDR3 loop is CSASKFGATDTQYF. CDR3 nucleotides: TGCAGTGCTAGTAAATTCGGGGCTACAGATACGCAGTATTTT.

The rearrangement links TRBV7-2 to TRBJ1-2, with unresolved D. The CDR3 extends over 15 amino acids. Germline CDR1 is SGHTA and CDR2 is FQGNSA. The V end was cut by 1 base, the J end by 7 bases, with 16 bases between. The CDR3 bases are TGTGCCAGCAGCTTAGAGTCTTTTTCGGTGGGTGGCTACACCTTC. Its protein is CASSLESFSVGGYTF.

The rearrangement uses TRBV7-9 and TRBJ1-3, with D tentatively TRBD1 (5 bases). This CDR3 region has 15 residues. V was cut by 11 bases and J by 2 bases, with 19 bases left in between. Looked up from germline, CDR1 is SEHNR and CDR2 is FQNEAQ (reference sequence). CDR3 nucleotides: TGTGCCGCGGTAGGGGCGTCGCTAGCTGGAAACACCATATATTTT. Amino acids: CAAVGASLAGNTIYF.

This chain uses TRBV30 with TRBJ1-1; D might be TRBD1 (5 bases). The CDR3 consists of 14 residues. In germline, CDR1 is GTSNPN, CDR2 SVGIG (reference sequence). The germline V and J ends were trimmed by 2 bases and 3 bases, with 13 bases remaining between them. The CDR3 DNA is TGTGCCTGGAGTCGAGGGTGGGGGGACACTGAAGCTTTCTTT. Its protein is CAWSRGWGDTEAFF.

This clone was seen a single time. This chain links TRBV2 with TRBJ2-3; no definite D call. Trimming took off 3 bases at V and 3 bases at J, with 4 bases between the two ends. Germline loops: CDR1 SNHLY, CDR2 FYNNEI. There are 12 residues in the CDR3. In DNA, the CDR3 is TGTGCCAGCAGTGACGATACAGATACGCAGTATTTT. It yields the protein CASSDDTDTQYF.

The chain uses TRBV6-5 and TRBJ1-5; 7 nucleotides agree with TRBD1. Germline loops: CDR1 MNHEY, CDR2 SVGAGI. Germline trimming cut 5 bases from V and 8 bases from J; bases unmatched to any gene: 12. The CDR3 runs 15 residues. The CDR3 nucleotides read TGTGCCAGCAGTATCCGACAGGGTCCGTGGGAGCCCCAGCATTTT. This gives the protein CASSIRQGPWEPQHF.

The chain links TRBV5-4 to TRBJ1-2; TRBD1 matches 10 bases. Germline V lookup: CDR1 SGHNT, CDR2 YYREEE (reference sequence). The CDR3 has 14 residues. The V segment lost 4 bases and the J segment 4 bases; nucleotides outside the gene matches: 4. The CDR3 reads CASSPRDRGYGYTF. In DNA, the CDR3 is TGTGCCAGCAGCCCAAGGGACAGGGGCTATGGCTACACCTTC. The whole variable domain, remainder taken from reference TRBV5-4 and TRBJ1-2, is ETGVTQSPTHLIKTRGQQVTLRCSSQSGHNTVSWYQQALGQGPQFIFQYYREEENGRGNFPPRFSGLQFPNYSSELNVNALELDDSALYLCASSPRDRGYGYTFGSGTRLTVV.

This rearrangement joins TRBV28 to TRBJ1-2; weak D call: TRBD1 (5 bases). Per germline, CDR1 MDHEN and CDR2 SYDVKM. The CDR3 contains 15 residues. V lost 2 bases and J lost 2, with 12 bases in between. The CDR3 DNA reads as TGTGCCAGCAGTTTAATACAGGCGATAAACTATGGCTACACCTTC. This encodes CASSLIQAINYGYTF.

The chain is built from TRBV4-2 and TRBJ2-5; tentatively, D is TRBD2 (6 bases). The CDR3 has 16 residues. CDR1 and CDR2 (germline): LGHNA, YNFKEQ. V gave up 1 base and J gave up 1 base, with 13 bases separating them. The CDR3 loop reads CASSQGSSGGQETQYF. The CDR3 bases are TGTGCCAGCAGCCAAGGCTCGTCCGGGGGCCAAGAGACCCAGTACTTC.

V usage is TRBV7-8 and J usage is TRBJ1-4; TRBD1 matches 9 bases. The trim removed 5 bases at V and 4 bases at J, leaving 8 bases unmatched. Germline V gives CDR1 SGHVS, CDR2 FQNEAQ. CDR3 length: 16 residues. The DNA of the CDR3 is TGTGCCAGCAGCCCCCGCCGGACAGGGGTTAATGAAAAACTGTTTTTT. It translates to CASSPRRTGVNEKLFF.

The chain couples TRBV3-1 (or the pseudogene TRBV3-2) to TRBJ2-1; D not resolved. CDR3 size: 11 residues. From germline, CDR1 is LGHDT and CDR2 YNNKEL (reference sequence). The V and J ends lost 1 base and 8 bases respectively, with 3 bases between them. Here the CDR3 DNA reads TGTGCCAGCAGCCAAGTCCATGAGCAGTTCTTC. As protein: CASSQVHEQFF.

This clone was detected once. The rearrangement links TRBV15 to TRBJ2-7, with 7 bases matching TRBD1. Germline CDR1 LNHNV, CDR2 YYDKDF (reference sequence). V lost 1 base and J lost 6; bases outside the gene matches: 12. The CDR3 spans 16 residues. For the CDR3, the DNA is TGTGCCACCAGCAGAGTATCGACAGGGACGCGGCTCGAGCAGTACTTC. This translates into CATSRVSTGTRLEQYF. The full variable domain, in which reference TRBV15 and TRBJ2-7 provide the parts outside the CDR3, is DAMVIQNPRYQVTQFGKPVTLSCSQTLNHNVMYWYQQKSSQAPKLLFHYYDKDFNNEADTPDNFQSRRPNTSFCFLDIRSPGLGDTAMYLCATSRVSTGTRLEQYFGPGTRLTVT.